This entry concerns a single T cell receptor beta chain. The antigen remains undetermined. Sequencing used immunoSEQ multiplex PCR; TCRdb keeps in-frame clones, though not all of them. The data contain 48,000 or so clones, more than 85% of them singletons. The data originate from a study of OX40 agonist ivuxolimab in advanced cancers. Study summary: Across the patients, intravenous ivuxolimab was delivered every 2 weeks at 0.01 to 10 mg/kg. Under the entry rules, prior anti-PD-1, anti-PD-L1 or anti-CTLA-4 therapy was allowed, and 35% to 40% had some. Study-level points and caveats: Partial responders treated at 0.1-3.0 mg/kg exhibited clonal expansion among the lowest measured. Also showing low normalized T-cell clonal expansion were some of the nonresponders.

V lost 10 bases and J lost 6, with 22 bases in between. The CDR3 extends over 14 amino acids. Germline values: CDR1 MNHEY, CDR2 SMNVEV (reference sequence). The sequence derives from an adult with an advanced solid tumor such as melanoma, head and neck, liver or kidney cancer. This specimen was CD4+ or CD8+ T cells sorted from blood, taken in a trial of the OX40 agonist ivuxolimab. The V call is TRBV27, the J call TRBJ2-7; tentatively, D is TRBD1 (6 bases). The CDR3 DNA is TGTGCCATTCGGCAAACAGGGACAAACTCCGAGCAGTACTTC. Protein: CAIRQTGTNSEQYF.